The next 5 T cell receptor beta chains were all read from a single sample in a study of blood T cell repertoires in COVID-19. TCRdb keeps only in-frame clones here, not all; method: immunoSEQ multiplex PCR. Of 150,000 to 200,000 clones listed, approximately 88% are singletons. The sample comprised PBMCs or T cells enriched from blood (not recorded which). All receptors derive from a man between 65 and 85 years old who had been exposed to COVID-19.

The chain has TRBV10-3 and TRBJ2-5; TRBD1 is a possible D gene (6 bases). With 10 bases removed from V and 1 base from J, the gap between germline ends came to 19 bases. This CDR3 contains 15 residues. Germline CDR1 and CDR2: ENHRY and SYGVKD. The CDR3 nucleotides are TGTGCCACCCTAGACCGCCAGGGGTCCCAAGAGACCCAGTACTTC. Protein: CATLDRQGSQETQYF.

The rearrangement joins TRBV5-1 to TRBJ2-1; 9 bases are a match to TRBD1. The CDR3 covers 15 residues. J was trimmed by 9 bases and V by 0 bases; bases with no gene match: 7. CDR1 SGHRS and CDR2 YFSETQ come from the germline V gene. The CDR3 nucleotides are TGCGCCAGCAGCTTGGGCAGGACAGGGGTTGGTGAGCAGTTCTTC. It specifies CASSLGRTGVGEQFF.

The chain combines TRBV5-1 with TRBJ2-7, with TRBD1 identical over 10 bases. The germline gives CDR1 SGHRS, CDR2 YFSETQ. The CDR3 loop spans 14 amino acids. V lost 4 bases to trimming and J lost 2 bases; unmatched junction nucleotides: 3. The CDR3 protein is CASSRGQGPYEQYF. CDR3 bases: TGCGCCAGCAGCCGGGGACAGGGGCCCTACGAGCAGTACTTC.

The chain is built from TRBV12-3 or TRBV12-4 and TRBJ2-1, with D perhaps TRBD2 (5 bases). The CDR3 length is 12 residues. Trimming took 3 bases from V and 7 from J, leaving 7 bases between them. The chain's CDR3 is CASSLPGNEQFF. The CDR3 DNA sequence: TGTGCCAGCAGTTTGCCGGGGAATGAGCAGTTCTTC.

The V gene is TRBV24-1, the J gene TRBJ2-7; 9 bases map to TRBD1. There are 16 residues in the CDR3. The trim removed 8 bases at V and 7 bases at J, leaving 17 bases unmatched. CDR1 is KGHDR, CDR2 SFDVKD, per germline. This CDR3 is CATNPPRGDREREQYF. CDR3 coding DNA: TGTGCCACCAATCCTCCTAGGGGGGACAGGGAGAGGGAGCAGTACTTC.